A selection of T cell receptor beta chains follows, all from one sample in a study of cytotoxic CD8 clonotypes in ibrutinib-treated CLL. Clones were read by immunoSEQ multiplex PCR, and TCRdb kept only the in-frame ones, dropping some. The table lists about 310,000 clones, approximately 80% of them singletons. The source material was PBMCs, sampled before ibrutinib treatment. The source of these receptors is a human donor with chronic lymphocytic leukemia. Each CDR3 is given with its conserved first and last residue. Fields, in order: V gene, clone size, D gene, CDR3 length, J gene, CDR3 DNA, CDR3 protein. D genes are given only for firm matches. Expanded clones are given a class, and other clones once, few, many or no size at all.

v_call: TRBV28; clone_size: NA; d_call: NA; cdr3_length: 14; j_call: TRBJ1-5; cdr3_nt: TGTGCCAGCACGACCGGGACAAGAAATCAGCCCCAGCATTTT; cdr3_aa: CASTTGTRNQPQHF
v_call: TRBV6-1; clone_size: NA; d_call: NA; cdr3_length: 15; j_call: TRBJ2-7; cdr3_nt: TGTGCCAGCAGTGAATTTGCGGGATTATCCTACGAGCAGTACTTC; cdr3_aa: CASSEFAGLSYEQYF
v_call: TRBV27; clone_size: NA; d_call: NA; cdr3_length: 11; j_call: TRBJ1-1; cdr3_nt: TGTGCCAGCGCCAGGGGTACTGAAGCTTTCTTT; cdr3_aa: CASARGTEAFF
v_call: TRBV30; clone_size: NA; d_call: TRBD1; cdr3_length: 15; j_call: TRBJ1-1; cdr3_nt: TGTGCCTGGAGGGATAACAGGGGGCTTGACACTGAAGCTTTCTTT; cdr3_aa: CAWRDNRGLDTEAFF
v_call: TRBV18; clone_size: NA; d_call: NA; cdr3_length: 13; j_call: TRBJ2-1; cdr3_nt: TGTGCCAGCTCACCACCGAGCAGTGGTGAGCAGTTCTTC; cdr3_aa: CASSPPSSGEQFF
v_call: TRBV15; clone_size: NA; d_call: TRBD1; cdr3_length: 15; j_call: TRBJ2-5; cdr3_nt: TGTGCCACCAGCAGAGACGGGACAGAGAGAGAGACCCAGTACTTC; cdr3_aa: CATSRDGTERETQYF
v_call: TRBV5-4; clone_size: NA; d_call: NA; cdr3_length: 14; j_call: TRBJ1-1; cdr3_nt: TGTGCCAGCAGCATTCAGAGGAAAAACACTGAAGCTTTCTTT; cdr3_aa: CASSIQRKNTEAFF
v_call: TRBV15; clone_size: NA; d_call: NA; cdr3_length: 12; j_call: TRBJ2-1; cdr3_nt: TGTGCCACCAGCAGAGTTACGGGTGAGCAGTTCTTC; cdr3_aa: CATSRVTGEQFF
v_call: TRBV27; clone_size: NA; d_call: TRBD2; cdr3_length: 17; j_call: TRBJ2-5; cdr3_nt: TGTGCCAGCAGTACCCAGACTAGCGGGGAAGGCCAAGAGACCCAGTACTTC; cdr3_aa: CASSTQTSGEGQETQYF
v_call: TRBV30; clone_size: once; d_call: TRBD2; cdr3_length: 15; j_call: TRBJ2-7; cdr3_nt: TGTGCCTGGAGTGTGACTAGCGGGAGGGGGTACGAGCAGTACTTC; cdr3_aa: CAWSVTSGRGYEQYF
v_call: TRBV4-2; clone_size: NA; d_call: TRBD2; cdr3_length: 15; j_call: TRBJ2-1; cdr3_nt: TGTGCCAGCAGCCCGACTAGCGGGAGCCACAATGAGCAGTTCTTC; cdr3_aa: CASSPTSGSHNEQFF
v_call: TRBV19; clone_size: few; d_call: NA; cdr3_length: 11; j_call: TRBJ1-2; cdr3_nt: TGTGCCAGTAGTATAGCGCATGGCTACACCTTC; cdr3_aa: CASSIAHGYTF
v_call: TRBV7-9; clone_size: NA; d_call: TRBD1; cdr3_length: 15; j_call: TRBJ2-3; cdr3_nt: TGTGCCAGCAGCCTGACAGGGAAAGACACAGATACGCAGTATTTT; cdr3_aa: CASSLTGKDTDTQYF
v_call: TRBV9; clone_size: NA; d_call: TRBD1; cdr3_length: 16; j_call: TRBJ1-1; cdr3_nt: TGTGCCAGCAGCGCACCGGGACAGGGGTCTTTCACTGAAGCTTTCTTT; cdr3_aa: CASSAPGQGSFTEAFF
v_call: TRBV28; clone_size: NA; d_call: NA; cdr3_length: 16; j_call: TRBJ2-5; cdr3_nt: TGTGCCAGCAGCTCCACTTGGGGCCAGCTCCAAGAGACCCAGTACTTC; cdr3_aa: CASSSTWGQLQETQYF
v_call: TRBV9; clone_size: NA; d_call: NA; cdr3_length: 13; j_call: TRBJ1-4; cdr3_nt: TGTGCCAGCAGCCTAGGGACTGATGAAAAACTGTTTTTT; cdr3_aa: CASSLGTDEKLFF
v_call: TRBV5-1; clone_size: NA; d_call: NA; cdr3_length: 12; j_call: TRBJ2-2; cdr3_nt: TGCGCCAGCAGTAGGAGTACCGGGGAGCTGTTTTTT; cdr3_aa: CASSRSTGELFF
v_call: TRBV11-2; clone_size: NA; d_call: NA; cdr3_length: 14; j_call: TRBJ1-2; cdr3_nt: TGTGCCAGCAGCATCGGACCGAGTAACTATGGCTACACCTTC; cdr3_aa: CASSIGPSNYGYTF
v_call: TRBV6-5; clone_size: few; d_call: TRBD1; cdr3_length: 13; j_call: TRBJ1-5; cdr3_nt: TGTGCCAGCCGGGACAGGGTTAATCAGCCCCAGCATTTT; cdr3_aa: CASRDRVNQPQHF
v_call: TRBV4-1; clone_size: few; d_call: NA; cdr3_length: 14; j_call: TRBJ2-7; cdr3_nt: TGCGCCAGCAGCCCCAGGGTACCCCCTTTCGAGCAGTACTTC; cdr3_aa: CASSPRVPPFEQYF
v_call: TRBV7-6; clone_size: few; d_call: NA; cdr3_length: 13; j_call: TRBJ2-7; cdr3_nt: TGTGCCAGCAGCTTATTCTCAGAATACGAGCAGTACTTC; cdr3_aa: CASSLFSEYEQYF
v_call: TRBV10-3; clone_size: once; d_call: NA; cdr3_length: 11; j_call: TRBJ2-3; cdr3_nt: TGTGCCATCGGGGATACGGATACGCAGTATTTT; cdr3_aa: CAIGDTDTQYF
v_call: TRBV5-1; clone_size: NA; d_call: TRBD2; cdr3_length: 17; j_call: TRBJ2-3; cdr3_nt: TGCGCCAGCAGCTCCCGACTAGCGGGAGGCTACGGGGATACGCAGTATTTT; cdr3_aa: CASSSRLAGGYGDTQYF
v_call: TRBV6-5; clone_size: once; d_call: NA; cdr3_length: 13; j_call: TRBJ1-1; cdr3_nt: TGTGCCAGCAGTACCCGCCGGGACACTGAAGCTTTCTTT; cdr3_aa: CASSTRRDTEAFF
v_call: TRBV7-6; clone_size: NA; d_call: NA; cdr3_length: 14; j_call: TRBJ2-5; cdr3_nt: TGTGCCAGCAGCCCCGGAACTAGCATAGAGACCCAGTACTTC; cdr3_aa: CASSPGTSIETQYF
v_call: TRBV5-1; clone_size: NA; d_call: NA; cdr3_length: 15; j_call: TRBJ1-2; cdr3_nt: TGCGCCAGCAGCCCGTCCCAGGGCGCGAGCTATGGCTACACCTTC; cdr3_aa: CASSPSQGASYGYTF
v_call: TRBV5-4; clone_size: NA; d_call: NA; cdr3_length: 16; j_call: TRBJ2-7; cdr3_nt: TGTGCCAGCAGCTTGGCCGCGAATGATGGGTCCTACGAGCAGTACTTC; cdr3_aa: CASSLAANDGSYEQYF
v_call: TRBV6-4; clone_size: NA; d_call: NA; cdr3_length: 16; j_call: TRBJ1-2; cdr3_nt: TGTGCCAGCAGTGAAGTTTTGGGCTGGCGGTACTATGGCTACACCTTC; cdr3_aa: CASSEVLGWRYYGYTF
v_call: TRBV6-5; clone_size: few; d_call: NA; cdr3_length: 13; j_call: TRBJ2-7; cdr3_nt: TGTGCCAGCAGTCCGGGACGCTCCTACGAGCAGTACTTC; cdr3_aa: CASSPGRSYEQYF
v_call: TRBV7-9; clone_size: few; d_call: TRBD2; cdr3_length: 15; j_call: TRBJ2-1; cdr3_nt: TGTGCCAGCACCGCAGCCCAGCGGGAGGGGAGGGAGCAGTTCTTC; cdr3_aa: CASTAAQREGREQFF
v_call: TRBV5-1; clone_size: NA; d_call: NA; cdr3_length: 15; j_call: TRBJ2-2; cdr3_nt: TGCGCCAGCAGCTTAAGCGGAGTTAACACCGGGGAGCTGTTTTTT; cdr3_aa: CASSLSGVNTGELFF
v_call: TRBV19; clone_size: NA; d_call: NA; cdr3_length: 15; j_call: TRBJ1-5; cdr3_nt: TGTGCCAGTAGTATTGTACAAAATAGCAATCAGCCCCAGCATTTT; cdr3_aa: CASSIVQNSNQPQHF
v_call: TRBV7-7; clone_size: few; d_call: NA; cdr3_length: 13; j_call: TRBJ2-1; cdr3_nt: TGTGCCAGCAGCTCCTCCCGGCTCAATGAGCAGTTCTTC; cdr3_aa: CASSSSRLNEQFF
v_call: TRBV5-6; clone_size: NA; d_call: NA; cdr3_length: 15; j_call: TRBJ1-1; cdr3_nt: TGTGCCAGCAGCTTGGGAAGCAGGGCGGGGGCTGAAGCTTTCTTT; cdr3_aa: CASSLGSRAGAEAFF
v_call: TRBV7-2; clone_size: NA; d_call: TRBD2; cdr3_length: 16; j_call: TRBJ2-3; cdr3_nt: TGTGCCAGCAGCTTAATGGCGGGAGGGAACACAGATACGCAGTATTTT; cdr3_aa: CASSLMAGGNTDTQYF
v_call: TRBV2; clone_size: NA; d_call: TRBD1; cdr3_length: 15; j_call: TRBJ1-2; cdr3_nt: TGTGCCAGCAGCGCCGGGACAGGGAGTTCTTATGGCTACACCTTC; cdr3_aa: CASSAGTGSSYGYTF
v_call: TRBV5-6; clone_size: once; d_call: NA; cdr3_length: 16; j_call: TRBJ2-5; cdr3_nt: TGTGCCAGCAGCTATCCCCTACAGGGTCGTATGGAGACCCAGTACTTC; cdr3_aa: CASSYPLQGRMETQYF
v_call: TRBV4-2; clone_size: NA; d_call: TRBD1; cdr3_length: 15; j_call: TRBJ1-2; cdr3_nt: TGTGCCAGCAGCCAAGATCGGGGACAGTTTCATGGCTACACCTTC; cdr3_aa: CASSQDRGQFHGYTF
v_call: TRBV6-5; clone_size: NA; d_call: NA; cdr3_length: 15; j_call: TRBJ1-2; cdr3_nt: TGTGCCAGCACCATAGCTGGGGGGTCCCTCGAGAGCTACACCTTC; cdr3_aa: CASTIAGGSLESYTF
v_call: TRBV7-6; clone_size: NA; d_call: TRBD1; cdr3_length: 15; j_call: TRBJ2-7; cdr3_nt: TGTGCCAGCAGCCCGGGACAGGGCCCAATGGGCGAGCAGTACTTC; cdr3_aa: CASSPGQGPMGEQYF
v_call: TRBV28; clone_size: NA; d_call: TRBD2; cdr3_length: 15; j_call: TRBJ2-7; cdr3_nt: TGTGCCAGCAGTTCTACCGGGACTAGGCTTTACGAGCAGTACTTC; cdr3_aa: CASSSTGTRLYEQYF
v_call: TRBV5-1; clone_size: NA; d_call: NA; cdr3_length: 12; j_call: TRBJ1-1; cdr3_nt: TGCGCCAGCAGCTTCGATACAGAAGAAGCTTTCTTT; cdr3_aa: CASSFDTEEAFF
v_call: TRBV6-5; clone_size: NA; d_call: NA; cdr3_length: 16; j_call: TRBJ2-3; cdr3_nt: TGTGCCAGCAGTTTCCCGGCCTTGCTGCGTGAGGATACGCAGTATTTT; cdr3_aa: CASSFPALLREDTQYF
v_call: TRBV30; clone_size: NA; d_call: NA; cdr3_length: 15; j_call: TRBJ2-5; cdr3_nt: TGTGCCTGGAGACCCAGACACGGACAACAAGAGACCCAGTACTTC; cdr3_aa: CAWRPRHGQQETQYF
v_call: TRBV4-3; clone_size: once; d_call: TRBD2; cdr3_length: 15; j_call: TRBJ2-7; cdr3_nt: TGCGCCAGCAGCCAAGATGGCGGGAGGGTTTACGAGCAGTACTTC; cdr3_aa: CASSQDGGRVYEQYF
v_call: TRBV9; clone_size: once; d_call: TRBD1; cdr3_length: 15; j_call: TRBJ2-7; cdr3_nt: TGTGCCAGCAGCAAACGGGACAGGGGGACGTACGAGCAGTACTTC; cdr3_aa: CASSKRDRGTYEQYF
v_call: TRBV30; clone_size: NA; d_call: NA; cdr3_length: 13; j_call: TRBJ2-7; cdr3_nt: TGTGCCTGGACGACCGGGGGAGGTTACGAGCAGTACTTC; cdr3_aa: CAWTTGGGYEQYF